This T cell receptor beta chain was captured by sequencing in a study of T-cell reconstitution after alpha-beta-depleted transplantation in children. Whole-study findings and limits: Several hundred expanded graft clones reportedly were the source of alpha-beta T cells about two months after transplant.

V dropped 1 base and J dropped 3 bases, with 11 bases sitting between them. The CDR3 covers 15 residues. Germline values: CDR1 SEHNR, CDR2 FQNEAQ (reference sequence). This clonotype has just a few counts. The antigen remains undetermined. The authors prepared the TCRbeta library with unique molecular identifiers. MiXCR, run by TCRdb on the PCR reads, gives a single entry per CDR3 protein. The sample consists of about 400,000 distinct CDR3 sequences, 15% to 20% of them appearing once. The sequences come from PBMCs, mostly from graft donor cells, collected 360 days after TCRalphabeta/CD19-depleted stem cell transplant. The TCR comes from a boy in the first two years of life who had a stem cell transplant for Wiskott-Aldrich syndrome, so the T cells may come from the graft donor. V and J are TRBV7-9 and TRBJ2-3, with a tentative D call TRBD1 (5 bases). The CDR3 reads CASSLGQRNTDTQYF. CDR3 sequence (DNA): TGTGCCAGCAGCTTAGGACAGAGAAATACAGATACGCAGTATTTT.